The sequence of this T cell receptor beta chain was determined in a study of shared clonotypes between healthy human individuals. Trimming took 4 bases from V and 7 from J, leaving 20 bases between them. Germline CDR1 reads SGHDT; CDR2 reads YYEEEE. There are 15 residues in the CDR3. Measured with immunoSEQ multiplex PCR; TCRdb has only the in-frame clones, and not every one. The sample shows 2 million to 2.5 million clones, about 93% of them seen only once. The naive CD8 subset, CD45RO-negative cells positively selected for CCR7, excluded terminally differentiated effector memory CD45RA+ cells. A word on this clone: Its target is not known.

Study conclusions and caveats: Collection of samples was limited to blood; tissue repertoires likely differ.

The chain couples TRBV5-6 to TRBJ1-2; D gene ambiguous. This TCR came from a man between 18 and 35 years old in good health. Some clones in this sample may be carry-over from other donors' samples. Specimen: naive CD8+ T cells from PBMCs. The CDR3, as DNA: TGTGCCAGCAGCGTTATGGGCACGATCGTATTTGGCTACACCTTC. This gives the protein CASSVMGTIVFGYTF.